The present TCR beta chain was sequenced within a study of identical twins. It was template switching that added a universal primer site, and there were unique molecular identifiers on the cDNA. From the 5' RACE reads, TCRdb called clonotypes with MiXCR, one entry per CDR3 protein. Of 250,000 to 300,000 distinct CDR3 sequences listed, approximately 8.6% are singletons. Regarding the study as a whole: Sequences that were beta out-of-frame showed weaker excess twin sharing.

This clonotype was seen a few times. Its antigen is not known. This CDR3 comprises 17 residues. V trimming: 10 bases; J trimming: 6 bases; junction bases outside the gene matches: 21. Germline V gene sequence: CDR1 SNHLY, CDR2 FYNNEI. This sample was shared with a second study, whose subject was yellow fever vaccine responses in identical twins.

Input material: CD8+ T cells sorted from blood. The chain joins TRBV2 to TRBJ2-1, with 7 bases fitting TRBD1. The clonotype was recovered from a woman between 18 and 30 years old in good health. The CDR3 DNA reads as TGTGCCATCCCCGGACAGGCTGTCCCAATAGATTTCAATGAGCAGTTCTTC. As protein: CAIPGQAVPIDFNEQFF.